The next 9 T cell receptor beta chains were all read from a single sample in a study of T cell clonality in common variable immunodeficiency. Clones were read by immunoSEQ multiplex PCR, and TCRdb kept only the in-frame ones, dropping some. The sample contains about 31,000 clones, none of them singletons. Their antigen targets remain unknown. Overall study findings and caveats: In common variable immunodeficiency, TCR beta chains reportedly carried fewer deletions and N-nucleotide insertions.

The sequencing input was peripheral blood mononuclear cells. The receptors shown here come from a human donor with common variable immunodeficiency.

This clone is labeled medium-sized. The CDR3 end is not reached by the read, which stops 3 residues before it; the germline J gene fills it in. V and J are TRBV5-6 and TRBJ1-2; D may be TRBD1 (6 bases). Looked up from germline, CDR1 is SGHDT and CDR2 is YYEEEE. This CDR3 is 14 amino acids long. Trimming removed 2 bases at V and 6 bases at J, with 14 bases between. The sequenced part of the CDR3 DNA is TGTGCCAGCAGCTTCAATGCAGGGGCGGATGGC. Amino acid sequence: CASSFNAGADG. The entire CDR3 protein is CASSFNAGADGYTF.

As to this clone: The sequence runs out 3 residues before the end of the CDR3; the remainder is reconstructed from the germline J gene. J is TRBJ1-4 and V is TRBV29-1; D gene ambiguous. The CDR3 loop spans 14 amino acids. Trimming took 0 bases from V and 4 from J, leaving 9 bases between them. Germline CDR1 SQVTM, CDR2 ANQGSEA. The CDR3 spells CSVEDSIDNEKLFF. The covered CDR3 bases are TGCAGCGTTGAAGATAGCATAGATAATGAAAAA.

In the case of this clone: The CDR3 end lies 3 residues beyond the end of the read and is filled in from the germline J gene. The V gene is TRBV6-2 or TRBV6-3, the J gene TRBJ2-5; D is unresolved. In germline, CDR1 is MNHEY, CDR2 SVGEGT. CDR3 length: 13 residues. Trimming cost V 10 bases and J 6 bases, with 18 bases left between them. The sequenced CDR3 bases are TGTGCCACCCGGCGTTATAGCAATAAGACC. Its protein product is CATRRYSNKT. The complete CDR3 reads CATRRYSNKTQYF.

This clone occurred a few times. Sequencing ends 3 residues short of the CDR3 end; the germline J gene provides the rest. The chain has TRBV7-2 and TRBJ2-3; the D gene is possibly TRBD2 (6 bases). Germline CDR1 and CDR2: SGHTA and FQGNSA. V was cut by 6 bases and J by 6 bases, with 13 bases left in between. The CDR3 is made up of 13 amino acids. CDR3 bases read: TGTGCCAGCAGACGGGACCGGGGGGATACG. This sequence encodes CASRRDRGDT. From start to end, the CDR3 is CASRRDRGDTQYF.

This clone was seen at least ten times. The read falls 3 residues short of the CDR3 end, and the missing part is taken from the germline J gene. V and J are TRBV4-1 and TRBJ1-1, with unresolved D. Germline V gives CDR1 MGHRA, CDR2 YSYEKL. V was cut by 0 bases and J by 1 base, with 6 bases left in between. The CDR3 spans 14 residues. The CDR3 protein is CASSQDPGNTEAFF. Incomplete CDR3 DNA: TGCGCCAGCAGCCAAGATCCGGGGAACACTGAA.

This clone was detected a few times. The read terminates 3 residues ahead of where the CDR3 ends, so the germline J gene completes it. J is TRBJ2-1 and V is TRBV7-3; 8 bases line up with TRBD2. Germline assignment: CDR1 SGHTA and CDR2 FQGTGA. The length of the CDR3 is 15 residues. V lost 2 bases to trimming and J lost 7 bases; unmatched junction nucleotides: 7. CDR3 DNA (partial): TGTGCCAGCAGCTTAGTAGCGGGAATAGGAAATGAG. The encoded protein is CASSLVAGIGNE. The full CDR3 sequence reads CASSLVAGIGNEQFF.

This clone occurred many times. CDR3 sequence: CASSENRGRETQYF. The sequenced part of the CDR3 DNA is TGTGCCAGCAGTGAAAACAGGGGGCGTGAGACC. The chain couples TRBV12-3 or TRBV12-4 to TRBJ2-5, with 9 positions matching TRBD1. The observed sequence ends 3 residues before the CDR3 terminus, with the missing tail filled in from the germline J gene. Trimming cost V 5 bases and J 5 bases; bases outside gene matches: 6. The CDR3 extends over 14 amino acids.

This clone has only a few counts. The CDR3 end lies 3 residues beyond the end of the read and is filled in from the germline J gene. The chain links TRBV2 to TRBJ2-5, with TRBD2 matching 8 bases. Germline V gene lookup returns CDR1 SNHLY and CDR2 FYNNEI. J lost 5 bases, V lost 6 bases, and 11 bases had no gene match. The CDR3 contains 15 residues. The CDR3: CASSRGGTPRETQYF. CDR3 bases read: TGTGCCAGCAGCCGGGGGGGGACTCCTAGGGAGACC.

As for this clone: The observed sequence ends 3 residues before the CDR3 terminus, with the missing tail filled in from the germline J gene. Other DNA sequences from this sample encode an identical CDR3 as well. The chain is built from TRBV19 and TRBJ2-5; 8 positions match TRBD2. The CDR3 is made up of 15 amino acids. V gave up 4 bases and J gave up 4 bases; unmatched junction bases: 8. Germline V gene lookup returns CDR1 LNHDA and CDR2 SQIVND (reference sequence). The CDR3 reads CASSTGTSGRETQYF. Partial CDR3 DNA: TGTGCCAGTAGTACCGGGACGAGCGGGAGAGAGACC.